The 9 T cell receptor beta chains given below trace back to one sample, sequenced in a study of regulatory and conventional T cells in RAG deficiency. Some clones are missing from TCRdb's copy, which holds only in-frame ones; the method was immunoSEQ multiplex PCR. The sample shows 30,000 to 40,000 clones, approximately 91% of them seen only once. The data also belong to a second study, concerning regulatory T cells. That work states: Primers: 52 TRBV forward and 13 TRBJ reverse.

The sequenced material came from CD8+ T cells sorted from blood. The receptors derive from a human donor in good health.

This chain links TRBV7-9 with TRBJ1-1; TRBD1 might be the D (6 bases). The germline CDR1 and CDR2 sequences are SEHNR and FQNEAQ (reference sequence). There are 16 residues in the CDR3. The ends were cut back, 1 base at V and 3 bases at J, with 15 bases in the middle. CDR3 DNA: TGTGCCAGCAGCTTAGGCCCGACAGGACAAGACACTGAAGCTTTCTTT. Its translation is CASSLGPTGQDTEAFF.

The chain carries TRBV18 and TRBJ2-5, with 8 bases aligning to TRBD1. The J call is uncertain, as TRBJ2-7 better fits the DNA end. From germline, CDR1 is KGHSH and CDR2 LQKENI. The CDR3 length is 14 residues. CDR3 region: CASSQDRVSYEQYF. The DNA of the CDR3 is TGTGCCAGCTCACAGGACAGGGTATCCTACGAGCAGTACTTC.

The chain employs TRBV4-1 and TRBJ2-5, with no clear D. This CDR3 contains 13 residues. Trimming removed 1 base from V and 3 bases from J, with 6 bases in between. Germline V lookup: CDR1 MGHRA, CDR2 YSYEKL. CDR3 residues: CASSQVGEETQYF. CDR3 DNA sequence: TGCGCCAGCAGCCAAGTTGGTGAAGAGACCCAGTACTTC.

The genes are TRBV7-6 and TRBJ2-7; TRBD1 matches at 8 bases. CDR1 and CDR2 (germline): SGHVS, FNYEAQ. CDR3 length: 14 amino acids. The J segment lost 3 bases and the V segment lost 5 bases, leaving 6 bases of the junction unmatched. CDR3 bases: TGTGCCAGCAGCACGACAGGGGAACGCTACGAGCAGTACTTC. Translated, it gives CASSTTGERYEQYF.

V and J are TRBV7-9 and TRBJ1-2; no definite D call. The germline V gene has CDR1 SEHNR and CDR2 FQNEAQ (reference sequence). The V and J ends lost 7 bases and 5 bases respectively, with 20 bases between them. CDR3 size: 15 residues. This CDR3 reads CASTSTPGGGYGYTF. The CDR3 region has the DNA TGTGCCAGCACCTCCACCCCAGGAGGCGGTTATGGCTACACCTTC.

This chain joins TRBV5-1 and TRBJ2-6; 8 nucleotides align to TRBD1. CDR1 and CDR2 (germline): SGHRS, YFSETQ. CDR3 size: 18 residues. The V segment lost 4 bases and the J segment 0 bases; nucleotides outside the gene matches: 9. The CDR3: CASSDLGQGHSGANVLTF. The CDR3 region has the DNA TGCGCCAGCAGCGATCTCGGACAGGGTCACTCTGGGGCCAACGTCCTGACTTTC. The variable domain in full, with the rest retrieved from reference TRBV5-1 and TRBJ2-6, is KAGVTQTPRYLIKTRGQQVTLSCSPISGHRSVSWYQQTPGQGLQFLFEYFSETQRNKGNFPGRFSGRQFSNSRSEMNVSTLELGDSALYLCASSDLGQGHSGANVLTFGAGSRLTVL.

The chain links TRBV28 to TRBJ2-7, with TRBD2 matching 11 bases. Germline V gene sequence: CDR1 MDHEN, CDR2 SYDVKM. The CDR3 has 16 amino acids. J gave up 0 bases and V 3 bases, and 4 bases lay outside the gene matches. CDR3 nucleotides: TGTGCCAGCAGTTTGATAACTAGCGGGAGCTCCTACGAGCAGTACTTC. It is translated as CASSLITSGSSYEQYF.

J is TRBJ2-3 and V is TRBV11-1; D might be TRBD2 (7 bases). Germline CDR1 reads SGHAT; CDR2 reads FQDESV (reference sequence). Deletions cut 3 bases from V and 10 bases from J, with 14 bases between. This CDR3 comprises 13 residues. DNA for the CDR3: TGTGCCAGCAGCTTGGCGGGGGCGAGGGCGCAGTATTTT. Encoded protein: CASSLAGARAQYF.

The chain employs TRBV7-6 and TRBJ1-4; D gene unclear. The CDR3 sequence is 14 residues long. Trimming took off 2 bases at V and 3 bases at J, with 7 bases between the two ends. The V gene's germline CDR1 is SGHVS and CDR2 FNYEAQ. In DNA form, the CDR3 reads TGTGCCAGCAGCTTAAACAGTGCTAATGAAAAACTGTTTTTT. Residues: CASSLNSANEKLFF.